The 5 T cell receptor beta chains below all came from one sample that was sequenced in a study of blood T cell repertoires in COVID-19. Clones were sequenced by immunoSEQ multiplex PCR, and TCRdb holds only the in-frame ones, with some missing. Of about 160,000 clones listed, 70% to 85% are singletons. Sequencing input: peripheral blood. These receptors were obtained from a man older than 75 with COVID-19, enrolled during active disease.

This chain connects TRBV7-9 to TRBJ1-2, with 8 bases identical to TRBD1. The germline V gene encodes CDR1 SEHNR and CDR2 FQNEAQ (reference sequence). The CDR3 sequence is 16 residues long. V lost 5 bases and J lost 4; bases outside the gene matches: 12. In DNA, the CDR3 is TGTGCCAGCAGCGCCCCAAGGACAGGGCGCTTCTATGGCTACACCTTC. As protein: CASSAPRTGRFYGYTF. Looking up the rest from reference TRBV7-9 and TRBJ1-2 gives the full variable domain: DTGVSQNPRHKITKRGQNVTFRCDPISEHNRLYWYRQTLGQGPEFLTYFQNEAQLEKSRLLSDRFSAERPKGSFSTLEIQRTEQGDSAMYLCASSAPRTGRFYGYTFGSGTRLTVV.

This clone was seen a single time. This chain joins TRBV6-5 and TRBJ1-1; TRBD1 is a possible D gene (5 bases). This CDR3 contains 14 residues. Between the trimmed V and J ends, which lost 2 bases and 1 base, there was a span of 8 bases. Germline loops: CDR1 MNHEY, CDR2 SVGAGI. DNA of the CDR3: TGTGCCAGCAGTTACGACAGAAAGAACACTGAAGCTTTCTTT. This encodes CASSYDRKNTEAFF.

The V call is TRBV6-6, the J call TRBJ2-2, with TRBD1 matching over 10 bases. Looked up from germline, CDR1 is MNHNY and CDR2 is SVGAGI (reference sequence). The CDR3 runs 15 residues. The J segment lost 6 bases and the V segment lost 0 bases, leaving 1 base of the junction unmatched. The CDR3 spells CASSYSGQGAGELFF. CDR3 sequence (DNA): TGTGCCAGCAGTTACTCCGGACAGGGGGCCGGGGAGCTGTTTTTT.

This clone was recorded a few times. At one boundary the junction diverges from the germline segment, which might be a read error. V gene TRBV3-1 (or the pseudogene TRBV3-2) combines with J gene TRBJ2-7, with 7 bases identical to TRBD2. Germline values: CDR1 LGHDT, CDR2 YNNKEL (reference sequence). The CDR3 extends over 13 amino acids. The CDR3 DNA reads as TGTGCCAGCAGCCTAAGCGGGGTCTACGTGCAGTACTTC. Translated, it gives CASSLSGVYVQYF.

This chain connects TRBV10-3 to TRBJ2-1, with 13 nucleotides matching TRBD2. Germline CDR1 is ENHRY and CDR2 is SYGVKD. CDR3 length: 19 amino acids. Trimming took 5 bases from V and 0 from J; bases not matched to a gene: 10. The DNA for the CDR3 is TGTGCCATCAGTCCGGGACTAGCGGGGTCAGAAAGCTCCTACAATGAGCAGTTCTTC. Protein product: CAISPGLAGSESSYNEQFF.